The subject of this entry is one T cell receptor (beta chain). The target antigen is unknown. The repertoire was sequenced with immunoSEQ multiplex PCR; TCRdb's copy has only in-frame clones and lacks some. This repertoire shows about 2,000 clones, roughly 20% found once; its top ten account for 20% to 25%. Germline V gene sequence: CDR1 SQVTM, CDR2 ANQGSEA. The CDR3 sequence is 12 residues long. With 4 bases removed from V and 0 bases from J, the gap between germline ends came to 5 bases. This sample is part of a study of T cells in localized non-small cell lung cancer. Study outcomes and limitations: Among the top 100 tumor clones, a median approximately 62 appeared in adjacent lung.

The chain carries TRBV29-1 and TRBJ2-3; no firm D call. The receptor's source is a man between 40 and 70 years old with stage I lung adenocarcinoma. Sequencing was performed on lung tumor tissue, taken before any cancer treatment. CDR3 nucleotides: TGCAGCGTTGTGTTGAGCACAGATACGCAGTATTTT. This sequence encodes CSVVLSTDTQYF.